A selection of T cell receptor beta chains follows, all from one sample in a study of blood T cell repertoires in COVID-19. The repertoire was sequenced with immunoSEQ multiplex PCR; TCRdb's copy has only in-frame clones and lacks some. The sample contains around 110,000 clones, around 89% of which appear only once. The source material was peripheral blood. Source of these receptors: a man aged 50 or older with active or convalescent COVID-19. CDR3s include the opening cysteine and the closing phenylalanine or tryptophan. A D gene is named only where the DNA matches it firmly. The size entry is marked missing in some rows and otherwise reads once, few, many or a size class.

>TRBV2|.|.|TRBJ2-1
CASSAWRDNEQFF
TGTGCCAGCAGTGCTTGGAGGGACAATGAGCAGTTCTTC
>TRBV2|TRBD2|.|TRBJ2-3
CAKSSGSTDTQYF
TGTGCCAAATCTAGCGGTTCCACAGATACGCAGTATTTT
>TRBV19|TRBD2|.|TRBJ2-1
CASSMGGEANEQFF
TGTGCCAGTAGTATGGGGGGGGAGGCCAATGAGCAGTTCTTC
>TRBV14|.|once|TRBJ2-1
CASSQVWEPSGGNEQFF
TGTGCCAGCAGCCAAGTTTGGGAACCTTCCGGCGGGAATGAGCAGTTCTTC
>TRBV11-2|TRBD2|once|TRBJ2-1
CASSLGAGLADEQFF
TGTGCCAGCAGCTTGGGCGCAGGACTAGCGGATGAACAGTTCTTC
>TRBV5-5|TRBD1|once|TRBJ1-2
CASSRDRQLLYGYTF
TGTGCCAGCAGCAGGGACAGGCAGCTCCTCTATGGCTACACCTTC
>TRBV7-9|.|.|TRBJ2-7
CASSPSLVSYEQYF
TGTGCCAGCAGCCCCAGTCTCGTCTCCTACGAGCAGTACTTC
>TRBV19|.|.|TRBJ2-7
CASSMSDRLYEQYF
TGTGCCAGTAGTATGAGCGACAGGTTATACGAGCAGTACTTC
>TRBV6-2/TRBV6-3|TRBD2|.|TRBJ2-1
CASSPQLAGGEFF
TGTGCCAGCAGTCCCCAACTAGCGGGAGGAGAGTTCTTC
>TRBV10-1|TRBD2|.|TRBJ2-7
CASSEPPGGRIYNEQYF
TGCGCCAGCAGTGAGCCCCCGGGCGGGAGGATTTATAACGAGCAGTACTTC
>TRBV15|TRBD2|once|TRBJ2-5
CATSRVRLAGGETQYF
TGTGCCACCAGCAGAGTCAGACTAGCGGGGGGAGAGACCCAGTACTTC
>TRBV19|.|.|TRBJ1-1
CASSIAYGKNTEAFF
TGTGCCAGTAGTATAGCGTACGGTAAGAACACTGAAGCTTTCTTT
>TRBV7-9|.|.|TRBJ1-1
CASSFGGAANTEAFF
TGTGCCAGCAGCTTCGGTGGGGCGGCGAACACTGAAGCTTTCTTT
>TRBV6-6|TRBD1|.|TRBJ1-4
CASIRGTGGEKLFF
TGTGCCAGCATTAGGGGGACAGGTGGTGAAAAACTGTTTTTT
>TRBV18|.|.|TRBJ1-1
CASSPNGNTEAFF
TGTGCCAGCTCACCAAACGGTAACACTGAAGCTTTCTTT
>TRBV28|.|.|TRBJ1-1
CASSFWQGSLNTEAFF
TGTGCCAGCAGTTTTTGGCAGGGAAGCCTGAACACTGAAGCTTTCTTT
>TRBV15|.|.|TRBJ2-2
CATNPGYSTGELFF
TGTGCCACCAACCCAGGGTATAGCACCGGGGAGCTGTTTTTT
>TRBV6-4|TRBD1|.|TRBJ1-4
CASSDSDRMGEKLFF
TGTGCCAGCAGTGACTCGGACAGGATGGGAGAAAAACTGTTTTTT
>TRBV5-1|TRBD1|.|TRBJ2-3
CASSTPFPTGGTDTQYF
TGCGCCAGCAGCACCCCTTTTCCGACAGGGGGCACAGATACGCAGTATTTT
>TRBV2|TRBD1|.|TRBJ1-2
CASTGQGNYGYTF
TGTGCCAGCACGGGACAGGGGAACTATGGCTACACCTTC
>TRBV30|.|.|TRBJ2-1
CAWEGYSRDLLHNEQFF
TGTGCCTGGGAGGGGTATTCCCGGGACTTATTACACAATGAGCAGTTCTTC
>TRBV4-3|.|.|TRBJ2-2
CASSQVLIARAANTGELFF
TGCGCCAGCAGCCAAGTTCTTATAGCACGAGCGGCGAACACCGGGGAGCTGTTTTTT
>TRBV5-1|TRBD1|.|TRBJ2-5
CASSSTGGAGETQYF
TGCGCCAGCAGCTCAACAGGGGGCGCGGGTGAGACCCAGTACTTC
>TRBV4-3|TRBD1|.|TRBJ1-1
CASSQGGGTGGYTEAFF
TGCGCCAGCAGCCAAGGGGGCGGGACAGGGGGCTATACTGAAGCTTTCTTT
>TRBV5-1|TRBD2|.|TRBJ2-1
CASSLAGLAGVIEQFF
TGCGCCAGCAGCTTGGCAGGACTAGCGGGGGTAATTGAGCAGTTCTTC
>TRBV7-2|TRBD1|.|TRBJ1-5
CASSPGTGGEQPQHF
TGTGCCAGCAGCCCCGGGACAGGGGGCGAGCAGCCCCAGCATTTT
>TRBV5-6|.|.|TRBJ1-2
CASSPGGGNYGYTF
TGTGCCAGCAGCCCTGGGGGAGGTAACTATGGCTACACCTTC
>TRBV5-1|.|.|TRBJ2-7
CASSLVPGGSSYEQYF
TGCGCCAGCAGCTTGGTGCCAGGGGGGAGCTCCTACGAGCAGTACTTC
>TRBV7-9|.|few|TRBJ1-1
CASSLQVLYRQNTEAFF
TGTGCCAGCAGCTTACAGGTCTTGTACAGGCAGAACACTGAAGCTTTCTTT
>TRBV3-1/TRBV3-2|.|.|TRBJ1-2
CASSQVRFLDRNYGYTF
TGTGCCAGCAGCCAAGTCCGTTTTCTTGACAGGAACTATGGCTACACCTTC
>TRBV27|TRBD2|.|TRBJ2-7
CASRTSGSQVSGYEQYF
TGTGCCAGCAGGACTAGCGGGAGTCAAGTAAGTGGCTACGAGCAGTACTTC
>TRBV18|TRBD1|.|TRBJ1-1
CASSPPGQQNTEAFF
TGTGCCAGCTCACCACCGGGACAGCAGAACACTGAAGCTTTCTTT
>TRBV6-5|.|.|TRBJ1-1
CASSYSAGPNTEAFF
TGTGCCAGCAGTTACTCGGCAGGGCCGAACACTGAAGCTTTCTTT
>TRBV4-1|.|.|TRBJ2-7
CARRAPTTGMDYEQYF
TGCGCCAGGAGAGCCCCCACGACAGGAATGGACTACGAGCAGTACTTC
>TRBV6-5|TRBD1|few|TRBJ1-4
CASSRTGGPNEKLFF
TGTGCCAGCAGCCGGACAGGGGGCCCTAATGAAAAACTGTTTTTT
>TRBV19|.|once|TRBJ1-2
CASSPNREGSYGYTF
TGTGCCAGTAGTCCAAACAGGGAGGGAAGCTATGGCTACACCTTC
>TRBV19|.|.|TRBJ1-5
CASSPGNQPQHF
TGTGCCAGTAGTCCCGGTAATCAGCCCCAGCATTTT
>TRBV7-8|.|.|TRBJ2-4
CASSGHRRLDIQYF
TGTGCCAGCAGCGGACACAGGAGACTAGACATTCAGTACTTC
>TRBV2|.|once|TRBJ2-7
CASHLAGAYYEQYF
TGTGCCAGCCACTTGGCGGGGGCCTACTACGAGCAGTACTTC
>TRBV3-1/TRBV3-2|TRBD2|.|TRBJ2-2
CASSPPRGGPTGELFF
TGTGCCAGCAGCCCCCCGCGCGGGGGTCCCACCGGGGAGCTGTTTTTT
>TRBV2|.|.|TRBJ2-7
CASSEIGPVSSYEQYF
TGTGCCAGCAGTGAAATTGGGCCGGTAAGCTCCTACGAGCAGTACTTC
>TRBV4-1|.|.|TRBJ2-7
CASSQDPISGNEQYF
TGCGCCAGCAGTCAAGATCCCATATCAGGGAACGAGCAGTACTTC
>TRBV15|.|few|TRBJ2-1
CATSRIPGQEQFF
TGTGCCACCAGCCGAATTCCTGGACAGGAGCAGTTCTTC
>TRBV7-6|TRBD2|.|TRBJ2-2
CASSLYHAGAGELFF
TGTGCCAGCAGCCTATACCATGCGGGAGCCGGGGAGCTGTTTTTT
>TRBV6-5|TRBD2|.|TRBJ2-7
CASTSGTYEQYF
TGTGCCAGTACTAGCGGCACCTACGAGCAGTACTTC
>TRBV4-1|.|.|TRBJ2-7
CASSLRTGNSYEQYF
TGCGCCAGCAGCCTTCGAACAGGGAACTCCTACGAGCAGTACTTC
>TRBV7-9|.|.|TRBJ2-7
CASSFPVQGSSYEQYF
TGTGCCAGCAGCTTTCCCGTCCAGGGTAGCTCCTACGAGCAGTACTTC
>TRBV4-3|.|once|TRBJ1-2
CASSQAVGVYGYTF
TGCGCCAGCAGCCAAGCGGTAGGGGTTTACGGCTACACCTTC
>TRBV2|.|.|TRBJ2-7
CASSSPPDSTSYEQYF
TGTGCCAGCAGTTCCCCCCCGGACTCTACCTCCTACGAGCAGTACTTC
>TRBV6-5|TRBD1|.|TRBJ1-1
CASTYSGGLNTEAFF
TGTGCCAGCACTTACTCAGGGGGCTTGAACACTGAAGCTTTCTTT